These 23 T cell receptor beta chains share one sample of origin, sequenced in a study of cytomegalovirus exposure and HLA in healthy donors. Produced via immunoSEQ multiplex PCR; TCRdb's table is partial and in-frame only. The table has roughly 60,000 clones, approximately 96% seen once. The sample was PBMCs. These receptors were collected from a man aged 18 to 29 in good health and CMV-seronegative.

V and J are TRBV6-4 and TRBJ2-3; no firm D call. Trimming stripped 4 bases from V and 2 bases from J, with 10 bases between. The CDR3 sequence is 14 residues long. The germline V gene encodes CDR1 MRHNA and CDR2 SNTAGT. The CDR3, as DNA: TGTGCCAGCAGTGCTGGAGATCCCACAGATACGCAGTATTTT. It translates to CASSAGDPTDTQYF.

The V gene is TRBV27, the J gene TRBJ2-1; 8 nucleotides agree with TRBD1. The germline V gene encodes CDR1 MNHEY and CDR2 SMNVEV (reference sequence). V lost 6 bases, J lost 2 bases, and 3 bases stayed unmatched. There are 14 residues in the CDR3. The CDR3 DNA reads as TGTGCCAGCAGCCCACAGGGGGCCTACAATGAGCAGTTCTTC. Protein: CASSPQGAYNEQFF.

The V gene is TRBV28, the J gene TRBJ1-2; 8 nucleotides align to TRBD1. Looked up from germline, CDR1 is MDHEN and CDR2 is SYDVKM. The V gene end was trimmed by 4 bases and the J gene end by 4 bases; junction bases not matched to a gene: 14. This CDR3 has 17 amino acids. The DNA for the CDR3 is TGTGCCAGCAGTTCCCTTGCTGGGGACAGGAGCCTCTATGGCTACACCTTC. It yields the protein CASSSLAGDRSLYGYTF.

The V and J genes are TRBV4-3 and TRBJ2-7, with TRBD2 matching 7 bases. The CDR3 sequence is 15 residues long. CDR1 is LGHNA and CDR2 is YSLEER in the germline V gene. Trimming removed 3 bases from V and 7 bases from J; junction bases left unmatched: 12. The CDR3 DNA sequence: TGCGCCAGCAGCCAGGCGGCGGGAGATTTGGGGGAGCAGTACTTC. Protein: CASSQAAGDLGEQYF.

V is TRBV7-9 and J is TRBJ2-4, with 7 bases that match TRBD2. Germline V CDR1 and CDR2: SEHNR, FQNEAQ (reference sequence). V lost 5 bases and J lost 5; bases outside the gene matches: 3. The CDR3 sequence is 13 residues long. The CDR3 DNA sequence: TGTGCCAGCAGCCCCGCGGGGGAAAACATTCAGTACTTC. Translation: CASSPAGENIQYF.

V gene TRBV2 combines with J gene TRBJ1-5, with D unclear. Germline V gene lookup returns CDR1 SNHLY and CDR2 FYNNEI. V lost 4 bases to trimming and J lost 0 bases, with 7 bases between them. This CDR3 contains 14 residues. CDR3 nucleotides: TGTGCCAGCAGTGTGGGCAGTAGCAATCAGCCCCAGCATTTT. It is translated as CASSVGSSNQPQHF.

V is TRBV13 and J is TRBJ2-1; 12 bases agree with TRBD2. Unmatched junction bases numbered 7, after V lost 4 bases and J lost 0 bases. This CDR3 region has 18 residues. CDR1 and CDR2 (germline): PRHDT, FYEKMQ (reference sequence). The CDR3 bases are TGTGCCAGCAGCTCAAGACTAGCGGGAGTGACCTCCTACAATGAGCAGTTCTTC. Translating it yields CASSSRLAGVTSYNEQFF.

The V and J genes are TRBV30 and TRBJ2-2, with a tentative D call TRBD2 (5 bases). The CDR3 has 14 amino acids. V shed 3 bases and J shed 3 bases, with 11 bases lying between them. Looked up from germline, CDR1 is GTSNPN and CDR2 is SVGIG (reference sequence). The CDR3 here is CAWREAAHTGELFF. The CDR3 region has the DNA TGTGCCTGGAGGGAAGCGGCCCACACCGGGGAGCTGTTTTTT. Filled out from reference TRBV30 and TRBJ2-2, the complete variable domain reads SQTIHQWPATLVQPVGSPLSLECTVEGTSNPNLYWYRQAAGRGLQLLFYSVGIGQISSEVPQNLSASRPQDRQFILSSKKLLLSDSGFYLCAWREAAHTGELFFGEGSRLTVL.

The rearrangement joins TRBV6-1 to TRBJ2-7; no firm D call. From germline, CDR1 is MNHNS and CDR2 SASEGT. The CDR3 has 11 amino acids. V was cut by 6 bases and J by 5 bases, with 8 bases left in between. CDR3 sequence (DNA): TGTGCCAGCAGGAACCGCGACGAGCAGTACTTC. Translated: CASRNRDEQYF.

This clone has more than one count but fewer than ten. The CDR3 here is CASSPSYEQYF. CDR3 coding DNA: TGTGCCAGCAGCCCTTCCTACGAGCAGTACTTC. V gene TRBV7-2 combines with J gene TRBJ2-7; no reliable D call. Trimming left V 5 bases short and J 1 base short, with 3 bases between. From germline, CDR1 is SGHTA and CDR2 FQGNSA. The CDR3 covers 11 residues.

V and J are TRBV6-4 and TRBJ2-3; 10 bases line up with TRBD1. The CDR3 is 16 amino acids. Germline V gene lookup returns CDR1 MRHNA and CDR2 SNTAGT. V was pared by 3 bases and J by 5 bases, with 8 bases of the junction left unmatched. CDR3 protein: CASSERPGTGEDTQYF. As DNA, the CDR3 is TGTGCCAGCAGTGAAAGGCCTGGGACAGGGGAAGATACGCAGTATTTT.

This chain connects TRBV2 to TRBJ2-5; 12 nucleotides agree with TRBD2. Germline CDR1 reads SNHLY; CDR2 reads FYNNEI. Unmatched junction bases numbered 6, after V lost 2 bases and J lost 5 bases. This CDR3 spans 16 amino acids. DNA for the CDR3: TGTGCCAGCAGTGAAATGGGACTAGCGGGCCGGGAGACCCAGTACTTC. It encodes CASSEMGLAGRETQYF.

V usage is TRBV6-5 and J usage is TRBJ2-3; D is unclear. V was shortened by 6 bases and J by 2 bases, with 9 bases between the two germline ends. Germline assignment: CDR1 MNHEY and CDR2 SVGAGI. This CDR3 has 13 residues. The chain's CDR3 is CASSPLYTDTQYF. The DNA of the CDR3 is TGTGCCAGCAGCCCCTTATACACAGATACGCAGTATTTT.

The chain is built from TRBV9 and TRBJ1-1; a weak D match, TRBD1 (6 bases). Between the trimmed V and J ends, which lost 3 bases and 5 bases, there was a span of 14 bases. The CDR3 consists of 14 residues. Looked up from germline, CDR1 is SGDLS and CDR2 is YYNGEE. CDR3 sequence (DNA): TGTGCCAGCAGCGATCCAGGGGATAGGACTGAAGCTTTCTTT. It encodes CASSDPGDRTEAFF.

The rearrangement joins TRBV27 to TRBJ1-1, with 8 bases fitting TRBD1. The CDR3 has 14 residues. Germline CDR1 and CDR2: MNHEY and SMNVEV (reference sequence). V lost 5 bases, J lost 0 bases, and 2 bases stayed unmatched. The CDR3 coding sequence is TGTGCCAGCAGTCACAGGGGGATGAACACTGAAGCTTTCTTT. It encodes CASSHRGMNTEAFF.

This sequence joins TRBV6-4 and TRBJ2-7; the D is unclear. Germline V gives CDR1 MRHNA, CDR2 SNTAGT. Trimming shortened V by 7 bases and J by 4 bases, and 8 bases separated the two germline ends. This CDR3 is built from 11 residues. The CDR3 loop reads CASKFTYEQYF. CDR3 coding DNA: TGTGCCAGCAAGTTCACTTACGAGCAGTACTTC.

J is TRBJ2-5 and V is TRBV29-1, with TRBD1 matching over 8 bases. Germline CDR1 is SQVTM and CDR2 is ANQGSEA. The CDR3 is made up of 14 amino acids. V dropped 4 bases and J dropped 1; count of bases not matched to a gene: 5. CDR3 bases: TGCAGCGTTGCCGACGGGACAGGCCAAGAGACCCAGTACTTC. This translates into CSVADGTGQETQYF.

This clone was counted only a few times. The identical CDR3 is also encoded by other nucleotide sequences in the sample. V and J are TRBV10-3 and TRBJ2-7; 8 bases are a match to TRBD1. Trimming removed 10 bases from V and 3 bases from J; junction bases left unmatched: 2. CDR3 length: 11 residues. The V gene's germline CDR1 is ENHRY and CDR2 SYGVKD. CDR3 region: CATGTGYEQYF. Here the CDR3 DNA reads TGTGCCACCGGGACAGGCTACGAGCAGTACTTC.

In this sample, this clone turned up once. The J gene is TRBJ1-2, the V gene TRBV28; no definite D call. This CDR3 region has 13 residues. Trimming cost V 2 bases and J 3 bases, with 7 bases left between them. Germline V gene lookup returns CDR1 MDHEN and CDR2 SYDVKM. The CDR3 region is CASSLEGYYGYTF. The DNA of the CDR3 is TGTGCCAGCAGTTTAGAGGGATACTATGGCTACACCTTC.

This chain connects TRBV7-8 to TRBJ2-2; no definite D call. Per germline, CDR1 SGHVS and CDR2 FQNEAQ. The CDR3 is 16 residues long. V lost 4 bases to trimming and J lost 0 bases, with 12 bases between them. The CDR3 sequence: CASSYARVSNTGELFF. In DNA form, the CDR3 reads TGTGCCAGCAGCTACGCACGGGTATCGAACACCGGGGAGCTGTTTTTT.

CDR3 bases: TGTGCCACCAGCTACGGTCTGAGGGAGGAGACCCAGTACTTC. As protein: CATSYGLREETQYF. The chain links TRBV15 to TRBJ2-5; tentatively, D is TRBD2 (5 bases). Germline lookup yields CDR1 LNHNV and CDR2 YYDKDF (reference sequence). There are 14 residues in the CDR3. V was cut by 5 bases and J by 5 bases, with 15 bases left in between. The variable domain in full, with the rest retrieved from reference TRBV15 and TRBJ2-5, is DAMVIQNPRYQVTQFGKPVTLSCSQTLNHNVMYWYQQKSSQAPKLLFHYYDKDFNNEADTPDNFQSRRPNTSFCFLDIRSPGLGDTAMYLCATSYGLREETQYFGPGTRLLVL.

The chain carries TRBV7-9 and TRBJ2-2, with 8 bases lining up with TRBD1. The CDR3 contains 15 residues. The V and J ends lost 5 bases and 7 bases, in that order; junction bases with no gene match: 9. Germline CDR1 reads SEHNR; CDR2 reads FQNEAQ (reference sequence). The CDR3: CASSGMTGEDGELFF. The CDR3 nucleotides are TGTGCCAGCAGCGGTATGACAGGGGAGGACGGGGAGCTGTTTTTT.

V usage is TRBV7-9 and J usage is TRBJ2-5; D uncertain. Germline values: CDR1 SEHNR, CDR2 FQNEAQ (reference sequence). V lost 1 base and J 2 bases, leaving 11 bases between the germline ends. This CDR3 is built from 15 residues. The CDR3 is CASSLGLADQETQYF. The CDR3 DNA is TGTGCCAGCAGCTTAGGGTTGGCAGATCAAGAGACCCAGTACTTC.